This TCR beta chain stems from a study of T cell repertoires in cytomegalovirus infection. About the research overall: Recently described HLA-C-restricted plus well-studied HLA-B-restricted CMV epitopes were used.

V lost 8 bases, J lost 3 bases, and 7 bases stayed unmatched. The CDR3 is 15 residues long. The germline gives CDR1 SEHNR, CDR2 FQNEAQ (reference sequence). To note about this clonotype: Antigen: not known.

TCRdb redid the calling of the reads with MiXCR, one entry per CDR3 protein. This table has around 710,000 distinct CDR3 sequences, 25% to 35% appearing once. The sequence was collected from a human donor in good health (CMV status not recorded). Some clones in this sample may be carry-over from other donors' samples. The sample was cultured CD8+ T cells from PBMCs, taken from culture after CMV antigen stimulation. V gene TRBV7-9 combines with J gene TRBJ2-3; 11 bases fit TRBD2. The CDR3 is CASHSSGGRTDTQYF. The CDR3 nucleotides read TGTGCCAGCCACTCTAGCGGGGGGAGGACAGATACGCAGTATTTT.